Following are 15 T cell receptor beta chains from one sample sequenced in a study of shared clonotypes between healthy human individuals. TCRdb's table, derived via immunoSEQ multiplex PCR, lists solely in-frame clones and lacks some. The data hold 330,000 or so clones, with around 67% observed a single time. The sequenced sample consisted of memory CD4+ T cells sorted from blood. Indicated subset: CD45RA-negative fraction. These receptors were taken from a man under 40 in good health.

The rearrangement links TRBV18 to TRBJ1-4; 7 positions match TRBD1. The ends lost 4 bases at V and 4 bases at J; junction bases unmatched: 6. CDR1 KGHSH and CDR2 LQKENI come from the germline V gene. The CDR3 is 15 amino acids. The CDR3 region has the DNA TGTGCCAGCTCACGACCGGGACAGCTTAATGAAAAACTGTTTTTT. Protein sequence: CASSRPGQLNEKLFF.

The chain uses TRBV28 and TRBJ1-2, with 10 bases aligning to TRBD1. Germline CDR1 reads MDHEN; CDR2 reads SYDVKM. With 6 bases clipped from V and 4 bases from J, the junction kept 5 bases outside the gene matches. This CDR3 comprises 14 residues. CDR3 sequence (DNA): TGTGCCAGCAGACCGGGACAGGGGCTCTATGGCTACACCTTC. Encoded protein: CASRPGQGLYGYTF.

This chain connects TRBV7-3 to TRBJ2-1; TRBD2 aligns across 10 bases. The V gene end was trimmed by 7 bases and the J gene end by 6 bases; junction bases not matched to a gene: 3. The CDR3 totals 13 residues. The germline V gene encodes CDR1 SGHTA and CDR2 FQGTGA. The CDR3 sequence: CASTPSGSNEQFF. The CDR3 coding sequence is TGTGCCAGCACCCCTAGCGGGAGCAATGAGCAGTTCTTC.

The chain has TRBV28 and TRBJ1-4; D gene uncertain. The CDR3 contains 12 residues. V was trimmed by 8 bases and J by 7 bases, leaving 11 bases between them. Germline loops: CDR1 MDHEN, CDR2 SYDVKM. The CDR3 loop reads CASGGAGEKLFF. CDR3 bases: TGTGCCAGCGGAGGAGCGGGTGAAAAACTGTTTTTT.

This clone was seen a single time. The CDR3 protein is CASSPELVRGPSYEQYF. CDR3 nucleotides: TGTGCCAGCAGCCCCGAACTAGTAAGGGGTCCCTCCTACGAGCAGTACTTC. This sequence joins TRBV7-9 and TRBJ2-7, with D possibly being TRBD1 or TRBD2 (5 bases each). V shed 5 bases and J shed 0 bases, with 20 bases lying between them. The length of the CDR3 is 17 residues. Germline V gene lookup returns CDR1 SEHNR and CDR2 FQNEAQ (reference sequence).

J is TRBJ2-7 and V is TRBV18; TRBD2 might be the D (6 bases). V lost 5 bases and J 6 bases, leaving 14 bases between the germline ends. Germline V CDR1 and CDR2: KGHSH, LQKENI. The CDR3 consists of 13 residues. The CDR3 reads CASSYGRGVEQYF. CDR3 nucleotide sequence: TGTGCCAGCTCATACGGGAGAGGGGTCGAGCAGTACTTC.

V usage is TRBV6-1 and J usage is TRBJ1-1, with no clear D. Trimming removed 2 bases from V and 1 base from J, with 5 bases in between. CDR1 MNHNS and CDR2 SASEGT come from the germline V gene. The CDR3 runs to 13 residues. This CDR3 reads CASSESQNTEAFF. CDR3 nucleotides: TGTGCCAGCAGTGAATCACAGAACACTGAAGCTTTCTTT.

This clone was detected only a few times. One junction end does not reproduce the germline sequence, and a read error may be involved. The chain is built from TRBV5-1 and TRBJ2-7, with 9 nucleotides matching TRBD1. Germline CDR1 is SGHRS and CDR2 is YFSETQ. The CDR3 runs 19 residues. CDR3 coding DNA: TGCGCCCGCAGCGCCCGACAGGGGGGACGGGGGAGGCCGGGGCTCGAGCAGTACTTC. Translation gives CARSARQGGRGRPGLEQYF.

This clone has only a few counts. The genes are TRBV13 and TRBJ2-1; 10 bases match TRBD2. V was pared by 4 bases and J by 4 bases, with 7 bases of the junction left unmatched. This CDR3 comprises 16 residues. Germline loops: CDR1 PRHDT, CDR2 FYEKMQ (reference sequence). CDR3 protein: CASSYQREGRYNEQFF. CDR3 nucleotides: TGTGCCAGCAGCTACCAGCGGGAGGGCCGGTACAATGAGCAGTTCTTC.

In regard to this clone: The junction differs from germline at one of its ends, possibly a read error. J is TRBJ1-2 and V is TRBV2, with D unclear. Germline V gives CDR1 SNHLY, CDR2 FYNNEI. CDR3 length: 12 residues. The CDR3 DNA follows: TGTGCCAGCAGTAAAGCGAGTTATGGCTACACCTTC. Its protein is CASSKASYGYTF.

DNA of the CDR3: TGTGCCAGCAAGACAGGCTCTCAGCCCCAGCATTTT. Its translation is CASKTGSQPQHF. This sequence joins TRBV28 and TRBJ1-5; D is perhaps TRBD1 (6 bases). V lost 7 bases and J lost 6, with 10 bases in between. The CDR3 consists of 12 residues. Germline CDR1 MDHEN, CDR2 SYDVKM.

V is TRBV7-7 and J is TRBJ2-5; 9 bases line up with TRBD1. The CDR3 consists of 16 residues. Looked up from germline, CDR1 is SSHAT and CDR2 is FNYEAQ (reference sequence). The junction had 6 bases not matched to a gene; V was cut back by 0 bases and J by 4 bases. This CDR3 is CASSLALTGGAETQYF. The CDR3 DNA reads as TGTGCCAGCAGCTTAGCTTTGACAGGGGGGGCAGAGACCCAGTACTTC.

The V call is TRBV7-2, the J call TRBJ1-3; D unresolved. V was trimmed by 6 bases and J by 3 bases, leaving 12 bases between them. CDR1 SGHTA and CDR2 FQGNSA come from the germline V gene. The CDR3 covers 14 residues. The DNA for the CDR3 is TGTGCCAGCAGTCCTGTGGAGTTTGGAAACACCATATATTTT. It translates to CASSPVEFGNTIYF. The whole variable domain, remainder taken from reference TRBV7-2 and TRBJ1-3, is GAGVSQSPSNKVTEKGKDVELRCDPISGHTALYWYRQSLGQGLEFLIYFQGNSAPDKSGLPSDRFSAERTGGSVSTLTIQRTQQEDSAVYLCASSPVEFGNTIYFGEGSWLTVV.

About this clone itself: The identical CDR3 is also encoded by other nucleotide sequences in the sample. J is TRBJ2-5 and V is TRBV4-1; D remains unclear. The germline gives CDR1 MGHRA, CDR2 YSYEKL. V lost 1 base, J lost 4 bases, and 7 bases lay in between. The CDR3 is 13 residues long. Here the CDR3 reads CASSQALVETQYF. CDR3 sequence (DNA): TGCGCCAGCAGCCAAGCTCTGGTAGAGACCCAGTACTTC.

The rearrangement links TRBV11-3 to TRBJ2-1, with 7 bases that match TRBD1. The germline CDR1 and CDR2 sequences are SGHNT and YENEEA. This CDR3 contains 13 residues. Trimming took 1 base from V and 10 from J; bases not matched to a gene: 4. Here the CDR3 reads CASSLVQGPEQFF. CDR3 nucleotides: TGTGCCAGCAGCTTAGTACAGGGGCCAGAGCAGTTCTTC.